Described below is a single T cell receptor beta chain sequence and its context. The antigen is not known. Treatment was busulfan-fludarabine conditioning, a marrow graft, and cyclophosphamide on days +3 and +4. The data are from a study of T cells after posttransplantation cyclophosphamide. J gave up 5 bases and V 5 bases, and 3 bases lay outside the gene matches. The germline V gene has CDR1 SGHTA and CDR2 FQGTGA. This CDR3 has 14 residues. Clones were sequenced by immunoSEQ multiplex PCR, and TCRdb holds only the in-frame ones, with some missing. The data hold tens of thousands of clones, with about 90% observed a single time. The study's findings and limits: Later blood repertoires were often dominated by clones from the donor CD8+ memory compartment. After PTCy, TRB diversity resembled that of CNI/methotrexate controls.

V usage is TRBV7-3 and J usage is TRBJ1-2; 12 nucleotides line up with TRBD1. This TCR was recovered from a female patient aged 30 to 45 who received an allogeneic stem cell transplant from an unrelated donor, was CMV-positive, and had no GVHD. Some T cells here may be from the graft donor. Material: PBMCs, obtained after allogeneic stem cell transplant with posttransplant cyclophosphamide. The DNA of the CDR3 is TGTGCCAGCAGCGAGGGACAGGGGGCTTATGGCTACACCTTC. This encodes CASSEGQGAYGYTF.